The following is a T cell receptor beta chain sequence with its context. Its antigen is not yet known. No much larger clone exists at a distance of one base, and base qualities are not known. Peripheral blood samples were provided by related bone marrow donors on the day of marrow donation. Peripheral blood and bone marrow mononuclear cells were isolated by Ficoll-Hypaque density centrifugation and cryopreserved. FACS on a FACSAria II was used to sort CD4+ and CD8+ T cells, including the naive and memory subsets. The data are from a study of T cells after posttransplantation cyclophosphamide (TCRdb year 2016). Some background on the complete study: T cell repertoire reconstitution was tracked by TRB sequencing after myeloablative bone marrow transplantation in which posttransplantation cyclophosphamide was used as GVHD prophylaxis. Antigen receptor sequencing covered samples from some 36 PTCy-treated patients and fewer than 20 of their related bone marrow donors. Blood from all 30 or so PTCy patients with 1-year posttransplant specimens was subjected to TRB sequencing. In 3 patients, up to 3 additional blood samples taken between 2 and 5.2 years after transplant also underwent TRB sequencing, as did pretransplant blood from several patients. Because TRA and TRB clonality correlated tightly in 10 or so samples, later TCR analyses were limited to TRB. Public TRB sequences were compared against a database of over 3,600 sequences linked to responses to pathogens, tumor antigens, self-antigens and alloantigens. Study-level results and caveats: At 1-2 months, donor-recipient similarity was low but rose over the first year, and the later blood repertoires were often dominated by donor CD8+ memory clones. Across the 35 to 55 patients, TRB clonality was highly associated with recipient CMV seropositivity and CMV reactivation, and diversity with PTCy was similar to that in the CNI/methotrexate controls. The TRB repertoires of T cells infiltrating skin or GI tract showed only limited overlap with the TRB repertoires of T cells in blood.

The CDR3 measures 13 amino acids from cysteine to phenylalanine. Left in the record is the CDR3 DNA by itself, 39 bases read in frame from the first base. The germline V gene supplies CDR1 MDHEN and CDR2 SYDVKM. V lost 8 bases and J lost 1 base; the stretch between them is 8 bases long. Genomic DNA was used for TRB sequencing, which was performed with the immunoSEQ assay at survey resolution or with the hsTCRB kit. Processing in the source paper ran as follows. Initial read processing used immunoSEQ software, and repertoire analyses used the LymphoSeq R package. Clonality was computed as 1 minus normalized Shannon entropy; Gini coefficient was also calculated for each TRB dataset. Phenotypes of unsorted samples were inferred by mapping TRB sequences from sorted subsets of the recipient or donor onto the same recipient's unsorted samples. This is the immuneACCESS table as TCRdb keeps it, with only in-frame sequences that have V and J called. A part of the clones is gone; compared with another copy, unresolved V genes explain less than half, and the rest is unexplained. The V and J calls and clone size come from that table; D and trimming were worked out from the DNA. The sample profile shows about 18,000 clones; 75% to 90% of them were found once. The leading ten clones occupy more than 8% of the sample.

The clonotype comes from a man aged 25-45 years in good health and a related stem cell transplant donor. The sequence is built from TRBV28 and TRBJ2-2, with no reliable assignment of the D segment. Source material: memory CD4+ T cells sorted from blood. The DNA is as follows: TGTGCCAGCCTCCGAGGGAACACCGGGGAGCTGTTTTTT. Its translation is CASLRGNTGELFF.